This entry lists 2 T cell receptor beta chains sequenced from one sample in a study of blood T cells in healthy people across ages. A J-beta primer mix and a sample-barcoded 5' primer were used in a second PCR of about 7 to 12 cycles. TCRdb used MiXCR to reprocess the 5' RACE reads, holding one entry per CDR3 protein. The profile shows approximately 780,000 distinct CDR3 sequences, under 30% of them singletons. Another study also made use of these data, one on T cells of mothers and their children.

The material sequenced was blood. All receptors derive from a boy aged 10-17 years in good health.

This clonotype was detected only a few times. The CDR3 spells CASSQVKVTLVARDEQYF. The CDR3 DNA sequence: TGCGCCAGCAGCCAAGTGAAGGTCACCCTCGTCGCTCGGGACGAGCAGTACTTC. This chain joins TRBV4-1 and TRBJ2-7; D is unclear. The CDR3 is made up of 18 amino acids. Germline CDR1 MGHRA, CDR2 YSYEKL. Trimming pared 1 base from V and 5 bases from J, leaving 24 bases between.

This clonotype has only a few counts. This chain uses TRBV10-3 with TRBJ2-5; tentatively, D is TRBD2 (5 bases). The J call may be in error: the DNA end matches TRBJ2-1 better. The CDR3 extends over 14 amino acids. Germline CDR1 and CDR2: ENHRY and SYGVKD. The DNA for the CDR3 is TGTGCCATCAGTGAGTCGGGTCGGGGCAATGAGCAGTTCTTC. Protein: CAISESGRGNEQFF.